The 8 T cell receptor beta chains in this list originate from one sample, sequenced in a study of blood T cell repertoires in COVID-19. Profiling relied on immunoSEQ multiplex PCR, and the TCRdb table lists in-frame clones only, not all of them. The sample has 200,000 to 300,000 clones, roughly 85% seen once. What was sequenced was PBMCs or T cells enriched from blood (not recorded which). These receptors came from a woman aged 45-65 years with acute COVID-19.

The J gene is TRBJ2-5, the V gene TRBV11-2; D gene unclear. V gave up 2 bases and J gave up 4 bases, with 8 bases separating them. The CDR3 runs to 13 residues. The germline V gene has CDR1 SGHAT and CDR2 FQNNGV. The CDR3 DNA reads TGTGCCAGCAGCTTACGGTCTGCAGAGACCCAGTACTTC. Encoded protein: CASSLRSAETQYF.

The rearrangement links TRBV5-1 to TRBJ2-3; 8 bases match TRBD2. This CDR3 has 17 residues. The germline V gene encodes CDR1 SGHRS and CDR2 YFSETQ. The V gene end was trimmed by 4 bases and the J gene end by 2 bases; junction bases not matched to a gene: 12. The CDR3 DNA follows: TGCGCCAGCAGCCCTGGTCTCCGGGGGGGCGCCACAGATACGCAGTATTTT. Amino acid sequence: CASSPGLRGGATDTQYF.

The chain links TRBV6-1 to TRBJ1-1; TRBD1 matches at 9 bases. The V gene end was trimmed by 4 bases and the J gene end by 5 bases; junction bases not matched to a gene: 11. This CDR3 has 16 amino acids. The germline V gene has CDR1 MNHNS and CDR2 SASEGT. CDR3: CASSGHSQGARTEAFF. DNA for the CDR3: TGTGCCAGCAGTGGACACTCACAGGGGGCGAGGACTGAAGCTTTCTTT.

The chain recombines TRBV3-1 (or the pseudogene TRBV3-2) with TRBJ1-1, with D uncertain. Trimming took 5 bases from V and 5 from J, leaving 12 bases between them. Germline assignment: CDR1 LGHDT and CDR2 YNNKEL (reference sequence). The CDR3 sequence is 13 residues long. The CDR3 nucleotides are TGTGCCAGCAGCGACCGGGAGAGAACTGAAGCTTTCTTT. Protein: CASSDRERTEAFF.

The rearrangement links TRBV11-3 to TRBJ2-3; the match to TRBD2 covers 10 bases. Trimming removed 4 bases from V and 4 bases from J; junction bases left unmatched: 8. The CDR3 runs 16 residues. Germline CDR1 SGHNT, CDR2 YENEEA. The CDR3 DNA is TGTGCCAGCAGCTCCAGCGGGGGGGGTCCGGCAGATACGCAGTATTTT. It translates to CASSSSGGGPADTQYF. The variable domain in full, with the rest retrieved from reference TRBV11-3 and TRBJ2-3, is EAGVVQSPRYKIIEKKQPVAFWCNPISGHNTLYWYLQNLGQGPELLIRYENEEAVDDSQLPKDRFSAERLKGVDSTLKIQPAELGDSAVYLCASSSSGGGPADTQYFGPGTRLTVL.

The rearrangement joins TRBV4-1 to TRBJ1-2, with TRBD1 matching 12 bases. Germline CDR1 MGHRA, CDR2 YSYEKL. J gave up 8 bases and V 1 base, and 5 bases lay outside the gene matches. There are 15 residues in the CDR3. The DNA of the CDR3 is TGCGCCAGCAGCCAAGGGGACAGGGGGCTCGGGGGCTACACCTTC. Protein product: CASSQGDRGLGGYTF.

As for this clone: This sample also contains other DNA sequences that code for the same CDR3. The chain recombines TRBV4-3 with TRBJ1-2; 11 bases are a match to TRBD1. The V segment lost 4 bases and the J segment 3 bases; nucleotides outside the gene matches: 4. The V gene's germline CDR1 is LGHNA and CDR2 YSLEER. The CDR3 contains 15 residues. The CDR3 sequence: CASSRGTGGDYGYTF. DNA of the CDR3: TGCGCCAGCAGCCGCGGGACAGGGGGGGACTATGGCTACACCTTC.

The genes are TRBV4-3 and TRBJ2-7; D might be TRBD1 (6 bases). CDR1 is LGHNA and CDR2 is YSLEER in the germline V gene. Trimming removed 0 bases at V and 3 bases at J, with 9 bases between. This CDR3 spans 14 amino acids. The CDR3 here is CASSQETGYYEQYF. The CDR3 DNA is TGCGCCAGCAGCCAAGAAACAGGGTACTACGAGCAGTACTTC.